These T cell receptor beta chains were read from a single sample in a study of cytomegalovirus exposure and HLA in healthy donors. Sequencing was performed with immunoSEQ multiplex PCR; in TCRdb, only in-frame clones are kept and a portion is missing. Found here are tens of thousands of clones, about 96% of them singletons; the top ten hold around 0.9%. The sample taken for sequencing was PBMCs. The receptors were sampled from a man in his late teens or twenties in good health and CMV-seronegative. Both conserved end residues are part of each CDR3. The D gene is left open where the match is weak. The size of a clone is reported for some rows only, either as once, few or many, or as a class for expanded clones.

cdr3_nt,cdr3_aa,clone_size,j_call,v_call,d_call
TGTGCCAGCAGTGAATTATTAGAGGAGCAGTACTTC,CASSELLEEQYF,.,TRBJ2-7,TRBV6-1,.
TGTGCCAGTTCACGAACCTCTAGCCACGAGCAGTACTTC,CASSRTSSHEQYF,.,TRBJ2-7,TRBV19,.
TGTGCCAGCTCACCTCGTATCTGGGGACAGGAGTATATGAACACTGAAGCTTTCTTT,CASSPRIWGQEYMNTEAFF,.,TRBJ1-1,TRBV18,TRBD1
TGCGCCAGCAGCCAAGGGTTCGGCGGGAGTGTGCCAGATACGCAGTATTTT,CASSQGFGGSVPDTQYF,.,TRBJ2-3,TRBV4-1,TRBD2
TGCGCCAGCAGCCCGGGGTTGCGGGACTTCTCCTACGAGCAGTACTTC,CASSPGLRDFSYEQYF,.,TRBJ2-7,TRBV4-1,.
TGTGCCAGCAGCTTAGGAGAGGGGAGGGCCTACGAGCAGTACTTC,CASSLGEGRAYEQYF,.,TRBJ2-7,TRBV7-2,TRBD2
TGTGCCAGCAGTTTAGGTACAGAAGCTTTCTTT,CASSLGTEAFF,once,TRBJ1-1,TRBV27,.
TGCGCCAGCAGCTTGAACGGTCTTTTCCACTCCTACAATGAGCAGTTCTTC,CASSLNGLFHSYNEQFF,.,TRBJ2-1,TRBV5-1,.
TGTGCCAGCTCAGCAGGGATGTCCTACGAGCAGTACTTC,CASSAGMSYEQYF,.,TRBJ2-7,TRBV18,.
TGTGCCAGCAGTTTAGGGCTGGTGAACACCGGGGAGCTGTTTTTT,CASSLGLVNTGELFF,.,TRBJ2-2,TRBV28,.
TGTGCCAGCAGCCCGATAAGAGGACAGAATGGCTACACCTTC,CASSPIRGQNGYTF,.,TRBJ1-2,TRBV11-2,.
TGTGCCAGCAGCTTAACCCTGGGCGGGGTTGAGCAGTACTTC,CASSLTLGGVEQYF,.,TRBJ2-7,TRBV7-9,.
TGTGCCAGCAGCCAACTAGCGGGAGATTCAGATACGCAGTATTTT,CASSQLAGDSDTQYF,.,TRBJ2-3,TRBV4-2,TRBD2
TGTGCCAGCAGTACTGGGAAGGGGGCTAGCACCGGGGAGCTGTTTTTT,CASSTGKGASTGELFF,.,TRBJ2-2,TRBV2,TRBD1
TGCGCCAGCAGCTCCAACCCGGGACAGGGGGTAGATGGCTACACCTTC,CASSSNPGQGVDGYTF,.,TRBJ1-2,TRBV5-1,TRBD1
TGTGCCAGCAGACGGGTGGGAGGGACCGTTAACACCGGGGAGCTGTTTTTT,CASRRVGGTVNTGELFF,.,TRBJ2-2,TRBV27,TRBD2
TGCAGCGTTGTGCGGGAGGGGGTTGAGCAGTTCTTC,CSVVREGVEQFF,.,TRBJ2-1,TRBV29-1,TRBD2
TGTGCCAGCAGCTTAGTTTTTCTAGATACGCAGTATTTT,CASSLVFLDTQYF,.,TRBJ2-3,TRBV7-8,.
TGCGCCAGCAGCCCTAGACAGGGGGATCAGCCCCAGCATTTT,CASSPRQGDQPQHF,.,TRBJ1-5,TRBV4-1,TRBD1
TGTGCCAGCAGCGTGACCGGGACTAGCGGGAGGCCCAACACCGGGGAGCTGTTTTTT,CASSVTGTSGRPNTGELFF,.,TRBJ2-2,TRBV9,TRBD2
TGTGCCAGCTCACCAGCGCGGGCCCCCTACAATGAGCAGTTCTTC,CASSPARAPYNEQFF,.,TRBJ2-1,TRBV18,.
TGTGCCAGCAGCTTACGGGAGACCCAGTACTTC,CASSLRETQYF,.,TRBJ2-5,TRBV5-6,.
TGTGCCAGCAGACCTTTCATGGGACTTCGCGGGGAGTACTACGAGCAGTACTTC,CASRPFMGLRGEYYEQYF,.,TRBJ2-7,TRBV27,.
TGCGCCAGCAGTCTAGTGACGGAGACCCAGTACTTC,CASSLVTETQYF,.,TRBJ2-5,TRBV5-1,.
TGTGCCAGCAGCGTATACGGAGCAGATGGAAACACCATATATTTT,CASSVYGADGNTIYF,.,TRBJ1-3,TRBV9,.
TGTGCCAGCAGCTCCTCCGGGGGCTACAATGAGCAGTTCTTC,CASSSSGGYNEQFF,.,TRBJ2-1,TRBV13,.
TGCGCCAGCCATTCGGGGACCGGGGAGCTGTTTTTT,CASHSGTGELFF,.,TRBJ2-2,TRBV4-1,.
TGTGCCTGGATTGGGGGCGGAGCTGGAAACACCATATATTTT,CAWIGGGAGNTIYF,.,TRBJ1-3,TRBV30,.
TGTGCCAGCTCACCACGGGACAGGGGGGGCGAGCAGTACTTC,CASSPRDRGGEQYF,.,TRBJ2-7,TRBV18,TRBD1
TGTGCCAGCAGGGAGGGTCAGGGAGACTACGAGCAGTACTTC,CASREGQGDYEQYF,once,TRBJ2-7,TRBV28,.
TGCGCCAGCAGCGACCCCAGGGGATCGGACACTGAAGCTTTCTTT,CASSDPRGSDTEAFF,.,TRBJ1-1,TRBV5-1,.
TGTGCCAGCAGTTTACAGGGGAGTCTCTACGAGCAGTACTTC,CASSLQGSLYEQYF,.,TRBJ2-7,TRBV7-2,TRBD1
TGCGCCAGCAGATTGACAGGGGTGGGCAATCAGCCCCAGCATTTT,CASRLTGVGNQPQHF,.,TRBJ1-5,TRBV10-2,TRBD1
TGTGCCAGCACCGAACCCGGGGTTGGCCCAGATACGCAGTATTTT,CASTEPGVGPDTQYF,.,TRBJ2-3,TRBV28,.
TGTGCCAGCGGGGCTAGCGGGAACAATGAGCAGTTCTTC,CASGASGNNEQFF,.,TRBJ2-1,TRBV9,TRBD2
TGCAGCGTCCCCGTAGACACAGGGAAAAGTCAGCCCCAGCATTTT,CSVPVDTGKSQPQHF,.,TRBJ1-5,TRBV29-1,.
TGTGCCAGCAGCGTAGTATTAGCTCCCACCTACGAGCAGTACTTC,CASSVVLAPTYEQYF,.,TRBJ2-7,TRBV9,.
TGTGCCAGCAGCCAACTAGCTAATGAGCAGTTCTTC,CASSQLANEQFF,.,TRBJ2-1,TRBV11-2,.
TGTGCCAGCAGTTTTCGGGGTACGAAAGAGCAGTACTTC,CASSFRGTKEQYF,.,TRBJ2-7,TRBV28,.
TGTGCCAGCAGCGGACAGGGGGCCCGGACAGATACGCAGTATTTT,CASSGQGARTDTQYF,.,TRBJ2-3,TRBV9,TRBD1
TGTGCCAGCAGTTTATCACAGGGCGAGCAGTACTTC,CASSLSQGEQYF,once,TRBJ2-7,TRBV27,.
TGTGCCAGCAGCTTAGGATACGGGATGAATCAGCCCCAGCATTTT,CASSLGYGMNQPQHF,.,TRBJ1-5,TRBV7-8,.
TGTGCCAGCAGCATAGCGGGGCTAGCGGGAGCTGGAGGCGGGGAGCTGTTTTTT,CASSIAGLAGAGGGELFF,.,TRBJ2-2,TRBV7-2,TRBD2
TGCGCCAGCAGCAATACCGGGACTAGCGTCTCCTACGAGCAGTACTTC,CASSNTGTSVSYEQYF,.,TRBJ2-7,TRBV5-1,TRBD2
TGTGCCAGCAGCTTTCCGCGGATTTACAATGAGCAGTTCTTC,CASSFPRIYNEQFF,.,TRBJ2-1,TRBV7-9,.
TGTGCCAGCAGCTCTAGCGGAGGGGCAGATACGCAGTATTTT,CASSSSGGADTQYF,.,TRBJ2-3,TRBV7-2,TRBD2
TGTGCCAGCAGCGCCAGGGAATCCCCGCAGGAAAAACTGTTTTTT,CASSARESPQEKLFF,.,TRBJ1-4,TRBV7-9,.
TGTGCCATCAGTCGCCAGGGGGCTGACACTGAAGCTTTCTTT,CAISRQGADTEAFF,.,TRBJ1-1,TRBV10-3,TRBD1
TGTGCCACCAGCGTACTAGCGGGGGCCTACAATGAGCAGTTCTTC,CATSVLAGAYNEQFF,.,TRBJ2-1,TRBV15,TRBD2
TGTGCCAGCAGTGGGCTTCCGGGACAGGGGGCCTACGAGCAGTACTTC,CASSGLPGQGAYEQYF,.,TRBJ2-7,TRBV6-1,TRBD1
TGTGCCAGCTCACCTCAAGCGGGAGGGCTGAATGAGCAGTTCTTC,CASSPQAGGLNEQFF,once,TRBJ2-1,TRBV18,TRBD2
TGTGCCAGCACTTCCACAGGGGGCCAGCCCCAGCATTTT,CASTSTGGQPQHF,.,TRBJ1-5,TRBV27,TRBD1
TGTGCCAGCAGCCCTGAGGGAGCGGGGGGATCCCAAGAGACCCAGTACTTC,CASSPEGAGGSQETQYF,.,TRBJ2-5,TRBV11-2,TRBD2
TGTGCCAGCAGCCAGACTGATAGCACAGATACGCAGTATTTT,CASSQTDSTDTQYF,.,TRBJ2-3,TRBV27,.
TGTGCCAGTACTCTACTACTAGCGGGAGAGGGTGAGCAGTTCTTC,CASTLLLAGEGEQFF,.,TRBJ2-1,TRBV2,TRBD2